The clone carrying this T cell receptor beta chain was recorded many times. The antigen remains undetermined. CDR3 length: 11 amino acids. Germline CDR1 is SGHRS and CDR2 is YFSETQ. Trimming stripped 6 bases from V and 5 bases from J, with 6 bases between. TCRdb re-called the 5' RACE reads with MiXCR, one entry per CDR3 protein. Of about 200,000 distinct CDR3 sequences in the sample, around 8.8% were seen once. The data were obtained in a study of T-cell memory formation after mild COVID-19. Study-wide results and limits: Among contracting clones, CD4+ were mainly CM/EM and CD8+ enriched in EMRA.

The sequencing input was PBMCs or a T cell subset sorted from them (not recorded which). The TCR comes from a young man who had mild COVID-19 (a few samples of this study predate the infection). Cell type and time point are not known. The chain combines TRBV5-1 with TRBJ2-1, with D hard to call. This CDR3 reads CASIANNEQFF. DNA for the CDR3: TGCGCCAGCATTGCCAACAATGAGCAGTTCTTC.